A selection of T cell receptor beta chains follows, all from one sample in a study of cytomegalovirus exposure and HLA in healthy donors. Sequencing was performed with immunoSEQ multiplex PCR; in TCRdb, only in-frame clones are kept and a portion is missing. The top ten hold 2% to 3% of the sample, which has about 140,000 clones, 65% to 85% seen once. The sequencing sample was made of PBMCs. The receptors come from a man in his forties or fifties in good health and CMV-seronegative. Both conserved end residues are part of each CDR3. Fields, in order: J gene, V gene, clone size, CDR3 protein. Rows may omit the clone size; those that give it use once, few, many or a size class.

>TRBJ1-6|TRBV28|-
CASTGGDSPLHF
>TRBJ1-1|TRBV27|-
CASSSLLSREVEAFF
>TRBJ2-1|TRBV7-6|-
CASSLAGVAAAGYNEQFF
>TRBJ1-6|TRBV6-1|-
CASSEAGRNSPLHF
>TRBJ2-2|TRBV11-3|-
CASSPGTPNTGELFF
>TRBJ2-7|TRBV11-2|once
CASSLTSGTSYEQYF
>TRBJ1-5|TRBV2|-
CASSARVGNQPQHF
>TRBJ2-5|TRBV5-1|once
CASSLGQQETQYF
>TRBJ2-5|TRBV2|-
CASGIGGETQYF
>TRBJ1-6|TRBV5-6|-
CASSPRRGGNSPLHF
>TRBJ2-7|TRBV2|-
CASSDLLAGGGYEQYF
>TRBJ1-1|TRBV10-1|-
CATFPGQRNTEAFF
>TRBJ1-3|TRBV30|once
CAWSYRERGNTIYF
>TRBJ1-3|TRBV29-1|-
CSVRTTRVGGNTIYF
>TRBJ2-7|TRBV28|-
CASRPEARWSYEQYF